This T cell receptor (beta chain) was identified during a study of CD8 T cells in ankylosing spondylitis (dated by TCRdb to 2015 to 2018). Concerning the study at large: The study set out to find disease-linked TCR variants by profiling T cell receptor beta repertoires in ankylosing spondylitis patients and healthy donors. Peripheral blood samples were taken, and synovial fluid was additionally collected from ankylosing spondylitis patients. The whole study cohort included 95 to 130 healthy donors and under 30 ankylosing spondylitis patients. Broad study findings and their caveats: According to the report, matched synovial fluid samples from ankylosing spondylitis patients were significantly enriched for the disease-linked clones. A TCR beta motif made up of several highly homologous amino acid variants appeared to be characteristic of blood from ankylosing spondylitis patients. In peripheral blood, the disease-linked clones were found at relatively low frequencies and had a CD8+ phenotype. Some TCR beta motif variants had previously been reported in synovial fluid and blood of reactive arthritis patients, which suggested common disease-initiation mechanisms.

The sample holds many counts of this clonotype. Its binding antigen is unknown. No quality values exist for individual bases; no much larger clone is one base distant. The instrument was an Illumina HiSeq 2500. Quantitative 5'-RACE with molecular barcodes was used to prepare TCR beta libraries. On the authors' methods: A new computational method, built on a probabilistic model of VDJ rearrangement, was used to identify disease-linked TCR variants. TCRdb's own reprocessing of the public reads used fastp at Q25 and MiXCR and kept productive beta chains. Entries that share a CDR3 protein sequence are merged under the most common genes and DNA. The V and J calls reflect TCRdb's pipeline rather than the authors' work. The sample records about 140,000 distinct CDR3 sequences, around a third of which are singletons. 4.5% to 6% of the sample is held by the ten biggest clonotypes. Synovial fluid samples were paired with blood samples taken from the same ankylosing spondylitis patients.

The clonotype comes from a male donor with ankylosing spondylitis. Sequenced: synovial fluid, either unsorted or a sorted T cell fraction (not recorded which).

CDR3 protein: CASSVVGGMGYGYTF. The bases are TGTGCCAGCAGCGTAGTTGGAGGGATGGGCTATGGCTACACCTTC. The chain is assembled from TRBV9 and TRBJ1-2; confidence is insufficient to name the D gene. Taken from the germline V gene, the CDR1 and CDR2 loops are SGDLS and YYNGEE. A distance of 13 bases separates the germline ends of V and J, which lose 0 bases and 4 bases respectively. The CDR3 runs 15 amino acids, cysteine and phenylalanine included. Just CDR3 DNA is preserved here, 45 bases in frame from base 1.